This entry lists 9 T cell receptor beta chains sequenced from one sample in a study of regulatory T cells in long-lasting Graves disease. The authors built TCR beta libraries using iRepertoire HTBI primers and Arm-PCR of CDR3 regions. TCRdb re-called the multiplex PCR reads through MiXCR, storing one row per CDR3 protein. This repertoire shows 550,000 to 700,000 distinct CDR3 sequences, about 16% found once; its top ten account for about 11%. Indicated time point: newly diagnosed GD, antithyroid drugs for less than 3 months. Extracted RNA from PBMCs served as the source of the TCR library. The same specimen was also included in a second study, on T cells in Graves' hyperthyroidism and ophthalmopathy.

The sample was peripheral blood mononuclear cells (PBMCs), taken at new diagnosis, from a patient treated with antithyroid drugs. The origin of the receptors is a man aged 18 to 29 with Graves disease.

The genes are TRBV20-1 and TRBJ2-5; 7 nucleotides match TRBD2. Germline V gives CDR1 DFQATT, CDR2 SNEGSKA (reference sequence). The CDR3 runs 16 residues. Trimming took 0 bases from V and 0 from J; bases not matched to a gene: 7. CDR3 residues: CSAREGAGWYQETQYF. The CDR3 coding sequence is TGCAGTGCTAGAGAAGGAGCGGGGTGGTACCAAGAGACCCAGTACTTC.

This clonotype was counted a few times. The CDR3 loop is CSATDRAGDTQYF. CDR3 in DNA: TGCAGTGCAACCGACAGGGCGGGAGATACGCAGTATTTT. V is TRBV20-1 and J is TRBJ2-3; 7 bases line up with TRBD1. Germline V gives CDR1 DFQATT, CDR2 SNEGSKA (reference sequence). V lost 6 bases, J lost 5 bases, and 8 bases stayed unmatched. The CDR3 sequence is 13 residues long.

The J gene is TRBJ2-1, the V gene TRBV28; tentative D call: TRBD2 (7 bases). Trimming took off 5 bases at V and 7 bases at J, with 15 bases between the two ends. The length of the CDR3 is 14 residues. Germline CDR1 MDHEN, CDR2 SYDVKM. This chain's CDR3 is CASSPRGGGNEQFF. The CDR3 DNA is TGTGCCAGCAGTCCGAGGGGGGGAGGGAATGAGCAGTTCTTC.

This clonotype has at least ten counts. The chain joins TRBV20-1 to TRBJ2-7, with D perhaps matching TRBD2 (6 bases). Between the trimmed V and J ends, which lost 5 bases and 2 bases, there was a span of 13 bases. Germline V CDR1 and CDR2: DFQATT, SNEGSKA (reference sequence). There are 13 residues in the CDR3. CDR3: CSAGGYQTYEQYF. CDR3 DNA sequence: TGCAGTGCTGGGGGGTACCAAACCTACGAGCAGTACTTC.

The rearrangement links TRBV9 to TRBJ2-1; a possible D gene is TRBD2 (6 bases). The CDR3 runs to 14 residues. V dropped 0 bases and J dropped 6 bases, with 10 bases sitting between them. Looked up from germline, CDR1 is SGDLS and CDR2 is YYNGEE. This CDR3 is CASSVGNSGNEQFF. The CDR3 bases are TGTGCCAGCAGCGTAGGAAATAGCGGCAATGAGCAGTTCTTC.

The V gene is TRBV20-1, the J gene TRBJ2-7, with a possible D match to TRBD2 (7 bases). Germline V CDR1 and CDR2: DFQATT, SNEGSKA (reference sequence). V lost 0 bases and J 3 bases, leaving 15 bases between the germline ends. The CDR3 totals 15 residues. CDR3 loop: CSARDRGADLYEQYF. The DNA of the CDR3 is TGCAGTGCTAGAGATCGGGGGGCGGACCTCTACGAGCAGTACTTC.

In this sample, this clonotype turned up many times. The gene calls are TRBV27 and TRBJ2-7, with TRBD1 matching over 10 bases. The germline V gene has CDR1 MNHEY and CDR2 SMNVEV (reference sequence). The CDR3 has 14 residues. V dropped 5 bases and J dropped 6; count of bases not matched to a gene: 7. CDR3 nucleotides: TGTGCCAGCAGTCCAGACAGGGGGCATCGCGAGCAGTACTTC. Translation gives CASSPDRGHREQYF.

CDR3 bases: TGTGCCAGTAGACTCGGGACAGGCGTTAGCAATCAGCCCCAGCATTTT. Residues: CASRLGTGVSNQPQHF. This chain links TRBV19 with TRBJ1-5, with 8 bases matching TRBD1. Looked up from germline, CDR1 is LNHDA and CDR2 is SQIVND (reference sequence). The V segment lost 6 bases and the J segment 0 bases; nucleotides outside the gene matches: 7. This CDR3 has 16 residues. The entire variable domain, with the rest obtained from reference TRBV19 and TRBJ1-5, is as follows: DGGITQSPKYLFRKEGQNVTLSCEQNLNHDAMYWYRQDPGQGLRLIYYSQIVNDFQKGDIAEGYSVSREKKESFPLTVTSAQKNPTAFYLCASRLGTGVSNQPQHFGDGTRLSIL.

This clonotype was counted at least ten times. J is TRBJ1-1 and V is TRBV6-1, with D possibly TRBD1 on 6 matching bases. The germline V gene has CDR1 MNHNS and CDR2 SASEGT. This CDR3 spans 15 amino acids. V gave up 6 bases and J gave up 1 base, with 15 bases separating them. The CDR3 region is CASRRGLIGNTEAFF. The DNA for the CDR3 is TGTGCCAGCAGGAGGGGGTTGATTGGGAACACTGAAGCTTTCTTT.